The 18 T cell receptor beta chains below all came from one sample that was sequenced in a study of response to subunit inactivated influenza vaccine. In TCRdb, the RT-PCR reads were re-called with MiXCR into one record per CDR3 protein. The sample has roughly 500,000 distinct CDR3 sequences, under 30% seen once. These same data were also listed under a study on T cells expressing NK-cell markers. That work adds: The authors generated TCR beta cDNA through 5'RACE template switching with UMIs.

The material was CD4+ T cells sorted from PBMCs, obtained 11 to 12 days after vaccination. The receptors originated from a man in his fifties or sixties who received an inactivated influenza vaccine.

This clonotype appeared a few times. The chain recombines TRBV27 with TRBJ2-3; D ambiguous. The CDR3 spans 12 residues. Germline assignment: CDR1 MNHEY and CDR2 SMNVEV (reference sequence). Between the trimmed V and J ends, which lost 5 bases and 7 bases, there was a span of 10 bases. CDR3 sequence (DNA): TGTGCCAGCAGTCCACGGGCGAATACGCAGTATTTT. Its translation is CASSPRANTQYF.

This sequence joins TRBV18 and TRBJ2-1; TRBD2 aligns across 8 bases. V dropped 3 bases and J dropped 6; count of bases not matched to a gene: 10. The CDR3 runs to 16 residues. Per germline, CDR1 KGHSH and CDR2 LQKENI. CDR3 nucleotide sequence: TGTGCCAGCTCACCCCCAGCCAGCGGGAGTCTCAATGAGCAGTTCTTC. It translates to CASSPPASGSLNEQFF.

The chain is built from TRBV11-2 and TRBJ2-1, with TRBD2 matching 9 bases. V was pared by 4 bases and J by 1 base, with 2 bases of the junction left unmatched. There are 15 residues in the CDR3. Germline values: CDR1 SGHAT, CDR2 FQNNGV. CDR3 region: CASSWAGGSYNEQFF. The CDR3 DNA is TGTGCCAGCAGCTGGGCGGGAGGGTCCTACAATGAGCAGTTCTTC. Supplemented by reference TRBV11-2 and TRBJ2-1, the full variable domain reads EAGVAQSPRYKIIEKRQSVAFWCNPISGHATLYWYQQILGQGPKLLIQFQNNGVVDDSQLPKDRFSAERLKGVDSTLKIQPAKLEDSAVYLCASSWAGGSYNEQFFGPGTRLTVL.

This clonotype has only a few counts. The chain couples TRBV12-3 or TRBV12-4 to TRBJ2-3; 9 nucleotides agree with TRBD2. The junction had 4 bases not matched to a gene; V was cut back by 3 bases and J by 6 bases. The CDR3 contains 14 residues. This chain's CDR3 is CASSFASGGDTQYF. Written as DNA, the CDR3 is TGTGCCAGCAGTTTCGCAAGCGGGGGGGATACGCAGTATTTT.

This clonotype was detected only a few times. The chain couples TRBV7-2 to TRBJ1-5, with D perhaps TRBD1 (6 bases). Germline V gene data show CDR1 as SGHTA and CDR2 as FQGNSA. The CDR3 runs 15 residues. V was clipped by 5 bases and J by 5 bases, with 16 bases between them. The CDR3, as DNA: TGTGCCAGCAGCCCCATCGTGGGGGCGGATCAGCCCCAGCATTTT. Its protein is CASSPIVGADQPQHF. Supplemented by reference TRBV7-2 and TRBJ1-5, the full variable domain reads GAGVSQSPSNKVTEKGKDVELRCDPISGHTALYWYRQSLGQGLEFLIYFQGNSAPDKSGLPSDRFSAERTGGSVSTLTIQRTQQEDSAVYLCASSPIVGADQPQHFGDGTRLSIL.

J is TRBJ1-2 and V is TRBV20-1; 8 nucleotides align to TRBD1. Germline CDR1 reads DFQATT; CDR2 reads SNEGSKA (reference sequence). Trimming at V came to 0 bases and at J to 3 bases, leaving 6 bases not matched to a gene. The CDR3 runs 15 residues. DNA of the CDR3: TGCAGTGCTAGAGATATAACAGGGGGGGACTATGGCTACACCTTC. Amino acids: CSARDITGGDYGYTF.

The chain combines TRBV2 with TRBJ2-1; 7 bases fit TRBD1. The CDR3 contains 15 residues. With V trimmed by 7 bases and J by 3 bases, 9 bases remained unmatched. CDR1 is SNHLY and CDR2 is FYNNEI in the germline V gene. The DNA of the CDR3 is TGTGCCAGCATATTCGGACAGGTTCTCTACAATGAGCAGTTCTTC. Translated: CASIFGQVLYNEQFF. Supplemented by reference TRBV2 and TRBJ2-1, the full variable domain reads EPEVTQTPSHQVTQMGQEVILRCVPISNHLYFYWYRQILGQKVEFLVSFYNNEISEKSEIFDDQFSVERPDGSNFTLKIRSTKLEDSAMYFCASIFGQVLYNEQFFGPGTRLTVL.

This clonotype occurred a few times. This chain links TRBV6-1 with TRBJ2-1; 8 nucleotides match TRBD2. Germline assignment: CDR1 MNHNS and CDR2 SASEGT. There are 16 residues in the CDR3. After removal of 5 bases from V and 4 bases from J, the junction contained 10 bases not matched to a gene. The CDR3 region is CASSPRGGVDYNEQFF. CDR3 in DNA: TGTGCCAGCAGTCCCCGGGGGGGGGTCGATTACAATGAGCAGTTCTTC.

This clonotype showed up just a few times. The chain uses TRBV6-1 and TRBJ1-5; tentatively, D is TRBD1 (5 bases). The V gene lost 4 bases and the J gene lost 7 bases, with 11 bases spanning the gap. The germline V gene has CDR1 MNHNS and CDR2 SASEGT. CDR3 length equals 13 residues. CDR3 in DNA: TGTGCCAGCAGTGTTCTAGGGGAACAGCCCCAGCATTTT. Its protein is CASSVLGEQPQHF.

The CDR3 sequence: CSARGWTSGNRTDTQYF. CDR3 DNA: TGCAGTGCTAGAGGTTGGACTAGCGGGAATCGCACAGATACGCAGTATTTT. V usage is TRBV20-1 and J usage is TRBJ2-3, with 12 bases that match TRBD2. Trimming took 1 base from V and 1 from J; bases not matched to a gene: 6. The V gene's germline CDR1 is DFQATT and CDR2 SNEGSKA (reference sequence). CDR3 size: 17 residues.

J is TRBJ2-3 and V is TRBV7-2; D is uncertain. Germline assignment: CDR1 SGHTA and CDR2 FQGNSA. CDR3 length: 12 residues. Trimming left V 5 bases short and J 5 bases short, with 8 bases between. This CDR3 reads CASSIRRDTQYF. CDR3 in DNA: TGTGCCAGCAGCATCCGGAGAGATACGCAGTATTTT.

V usage is TRBV20-1 and J usage is TRBJ1-2; 9 bases are shared with TRBD1. Looked up from germline, CDR1 is DFQATT and CDR2 is SNEGSKA (reference sequence). This CDR3 spans 17 amino acids. V was clipped by 2 bases and J by 4 bases; unmatched bases: 14. CDR3 nucleotide sequence: TGCAGTGCTAGAATCGGACAGGGGAGGGCTAAGGGCTATGGCTACACCTTC. Residues: CSARIGQGRAKGYGYTF.

This rearrangement joins TRBV28 to TRBJ2-2; D gene ambiguous. V was cut by 8 bases and J by 0 bases, with 7 bases left in between. The CDR3 is 13 residues long. Germline V gene lookup returns CDR1 MDHEN and CDR2 SYDVKM. CDR3 protein: CASRRSNTGELFF. The CDR3 DNA is TGTGCCAGCCGACGGTCGAACACCGGGGAGCTGTTTTTT.

This clonotype was picked up a small number of times. The rearrangement links TRBV7-2 to TRBJ1-6; 8 bases agree with TRBD1. Germline V gives CDR1 SGHTA, CDR2 FQGNSA. The junction had 6 bases not matched to a gene; V was cut back by 4 bases and J by 7 bases. There are 15 residues in the CDR3. The chain's CDR3 is CASSYGQGTNSPLHF. The CDR3 DNA follows: TGTGCCAGCAGCTACGGACAGGGAACCAATTCACCCCTCCACTTT.

The chain couples TRBV18 to TRBJ1-5; D is unclear. The CDR3 has 15 residues. Germline V lookup: CDR1 KGHSH, CDR2 LQKENI. Trimming removed 3 bases at V and 0 bases at J, with 9 bases between. As DNA, the CDR3 is TGTGCCAGCTCACCTACGGACGGTAGCAATCAGCCCCAGCATTTT. Translated: CASSPTDGSNQPQHF.

The V and J genes are TRBV11-2 and TRBJ2-6, with 11 bases aligning to TRBD1. V shed 6 bases and J 0 bases; nucleotides not matched to a gene: 4. The CDR3 extends over 17 amino acids. The germline V gene has CDR1 SGHAT and CDR2 FQNNGV. DNA for the CDR3: TGTGCCAGCAGTGGACAGGGGGCTTTCTCTGGGGCCAACGTCCTGACTTTC. It specifies CASSGQGAFSGANVLTF.

This sequence joins TRBV6-1 and TRBJ2-3, with 7 bases that match TRBD2. CDR3 length: 15 residues. CDR1 and CDR2 from the germline V gene are MNHNS and SASEGT. After removal of 6 bases from V and 2 bases from J, the junction contained 8 bases not matched to a gene. The chain's CDR3 is CASSRLAVNTDTQYF. DNA of the CDR3: TGTGCCAGCAGCCGTCTAGCGGTGAACACAGATACGCAGTATTTT.

This clonotype was counted a few times. The genes are TRBV7-8 and TRBJ1-6, with a tentative D call TRBD1 (5 bases). The germline gives CDR1 SGHVS, CDR2 FQNEAQ. The germline V and J ends were trimmed by 1 base and 7 bases, with 14 bases remaining between them. This CDR3 has 16 residues. CDR3 in amino acids: CASSLEGMSENSPLHF. As DNA, the CDR3 is TGTGCCAGCAGCTTAGAGGGGATGTCTGAAAATTCACCCCTCCACTTT.